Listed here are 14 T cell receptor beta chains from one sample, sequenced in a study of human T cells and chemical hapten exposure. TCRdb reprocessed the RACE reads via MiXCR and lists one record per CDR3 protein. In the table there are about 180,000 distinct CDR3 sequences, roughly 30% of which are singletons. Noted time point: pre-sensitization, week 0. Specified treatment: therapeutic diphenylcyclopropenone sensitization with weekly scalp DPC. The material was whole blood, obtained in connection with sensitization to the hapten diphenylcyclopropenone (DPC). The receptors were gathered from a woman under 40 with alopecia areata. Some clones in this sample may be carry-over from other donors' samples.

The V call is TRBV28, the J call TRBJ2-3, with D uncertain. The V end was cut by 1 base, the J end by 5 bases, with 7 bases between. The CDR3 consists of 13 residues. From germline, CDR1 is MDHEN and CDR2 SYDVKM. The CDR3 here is CASSLLAGDTQYF. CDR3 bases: TGTGCCAGCAGTTTATTAGCAGGAGATACGCAGTATTTT.

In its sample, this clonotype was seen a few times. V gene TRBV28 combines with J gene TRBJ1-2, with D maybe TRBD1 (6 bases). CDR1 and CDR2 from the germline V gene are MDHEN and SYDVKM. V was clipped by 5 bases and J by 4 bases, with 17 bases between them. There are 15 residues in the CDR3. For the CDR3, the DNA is TGTGCCAGCAGTCCATCACCGACAGGAACCTATGGCTACACCTTC. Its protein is CASSPSPTGTYGYTF.

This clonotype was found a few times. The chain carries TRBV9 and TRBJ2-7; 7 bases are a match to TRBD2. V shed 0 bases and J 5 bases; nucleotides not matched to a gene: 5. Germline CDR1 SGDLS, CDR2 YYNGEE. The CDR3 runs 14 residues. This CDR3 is CASSVGGGFDEQYF. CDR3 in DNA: TGTGCCAGCAGCGTAGGGGGGGGTTTCGACGAGCAGTACTTC. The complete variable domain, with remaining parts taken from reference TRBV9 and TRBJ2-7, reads DSGVTQTPKHLITATGQRVTLRCSPRSGDLSVYWYQQSLDQGLQFLIQYYNGEERAKGNILERFSAQQFPDLHSELNLSSLELGDSALYFCASSVGGGFDEQYFGPGTRLTVT.

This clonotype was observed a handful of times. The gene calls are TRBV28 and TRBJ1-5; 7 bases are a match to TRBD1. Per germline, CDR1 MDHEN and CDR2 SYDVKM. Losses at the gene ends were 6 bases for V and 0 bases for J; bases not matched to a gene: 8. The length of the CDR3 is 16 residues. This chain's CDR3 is CASSPHGQASNQPQHF. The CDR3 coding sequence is TGTGCCAGCAGCCCTCACGGACAGGCTAGCAATCAGCCCCAGCATTTT.

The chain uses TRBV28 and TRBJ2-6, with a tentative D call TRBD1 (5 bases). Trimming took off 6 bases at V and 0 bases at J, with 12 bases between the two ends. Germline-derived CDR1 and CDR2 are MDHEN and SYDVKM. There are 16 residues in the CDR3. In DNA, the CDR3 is TGTGCCAGCAGAGTAGGGGTTCACTCTGGGGCCAACGTCCTGACTTTC. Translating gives CASRVGVHSGANVLTF.

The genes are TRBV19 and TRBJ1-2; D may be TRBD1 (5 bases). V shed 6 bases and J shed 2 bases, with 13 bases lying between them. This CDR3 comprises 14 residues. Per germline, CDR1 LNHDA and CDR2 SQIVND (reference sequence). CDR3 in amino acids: CASRTRGINYGYTF. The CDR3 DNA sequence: TGTGCCAGTAGAACTCGGGGGATAAACTATGGCTACACCTTC.

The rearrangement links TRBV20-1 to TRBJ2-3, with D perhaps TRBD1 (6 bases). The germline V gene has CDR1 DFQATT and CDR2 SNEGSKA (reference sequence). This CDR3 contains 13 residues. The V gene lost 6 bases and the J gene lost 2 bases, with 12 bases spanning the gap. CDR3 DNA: TGCAGTGCCAGACGGGACATCACAGATACGCAGTATTTT. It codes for CSARRDITDTQYF.

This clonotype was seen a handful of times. The CDR3 reads CASSTGQSYTEAFF. The CDR3 DNA sequence: TGTGCCAGCAGCACCGGACAGAGTTACACTGAAGCTTTCTTT. This sequence joins TRBV7-9 and TRBJ1-1; possible D gene TRBD1, 6 bases. CDR3 length: 14 amino acids. The germline CDR1 and CDR2 sequences are SEHNR and FQNEAQ (reference sequence). V shed 5 bases and J shed 3 bases, with 13 bases lying between them. Supplemented by reference TRBV7-9 and TRBJ1-1, the full variable domain reads DTGVSQNPRHKITKRGQNVTFRCDPISEHNRLYWYRQTLGQGPEFLTYFQNEAQLEKSRLLSDRFSAERPKGSFSTLEIQRTEQGDSAMYLCASSTGQSYTEAFFGQGTRLTVV.

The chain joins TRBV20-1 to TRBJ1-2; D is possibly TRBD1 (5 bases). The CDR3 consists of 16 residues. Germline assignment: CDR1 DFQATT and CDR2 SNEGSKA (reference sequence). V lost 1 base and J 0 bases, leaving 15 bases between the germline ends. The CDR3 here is CSARGPQGSSNYGYTF. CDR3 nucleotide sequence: TGCAGTGCTAGAGGACCTCAGGGATCCTCTAACTATGGCTACACCTTC.

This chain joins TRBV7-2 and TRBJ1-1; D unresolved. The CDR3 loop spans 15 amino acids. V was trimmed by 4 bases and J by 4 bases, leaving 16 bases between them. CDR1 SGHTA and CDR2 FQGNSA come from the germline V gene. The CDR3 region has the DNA TGTGCCAGCAGCTCCCAACGGCAGTATGGCACTGAAGCTTTCTTT. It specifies CASSSQRQYGTEAFF.

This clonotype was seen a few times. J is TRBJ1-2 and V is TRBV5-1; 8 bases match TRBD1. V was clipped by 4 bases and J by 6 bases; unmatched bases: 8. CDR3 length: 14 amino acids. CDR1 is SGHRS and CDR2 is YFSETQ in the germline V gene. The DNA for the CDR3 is TGCGCCAGCAGCCAAGGACAGGGTCAGGATGGCTACACCTTC. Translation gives CASSQGQGQDGYTF.

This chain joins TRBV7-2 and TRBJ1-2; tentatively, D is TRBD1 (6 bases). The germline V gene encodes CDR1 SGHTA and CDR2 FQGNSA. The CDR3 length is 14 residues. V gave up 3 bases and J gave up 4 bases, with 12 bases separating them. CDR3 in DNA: TGTGCCAGCAGCTTTGGACAGATTTTCTATGGCTACACCTTC. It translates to CASSFGQIFYGYTF.

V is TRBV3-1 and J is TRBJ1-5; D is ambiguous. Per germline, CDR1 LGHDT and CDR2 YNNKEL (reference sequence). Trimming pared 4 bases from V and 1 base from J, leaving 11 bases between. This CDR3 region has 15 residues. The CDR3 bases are TGTGCCAGCAGCCCGGACCCCCTGAGCAATCAGCCCCAGCATTTT. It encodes CASSPDPLSNQPQHF.

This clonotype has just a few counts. The DNA for the CDR3 is TGCAGCGTTGGAGTCGTCGGGACCCCACAGGGTGAGCAGTTCTTC. Translating gives CSVGVVGTPQGEQFF. This sequence joins TRBV29-1 and TRBJ2-1; tentatively, D is TRBD1 (6 bases). V lost 4 bases, J lost 9 bases, and 22 bases lay in between. Germline loops: CDR1 SQVTM, CDR2 ANQGSEA. The CDR3 consists of 15 residues.